This TCR beta chain was profiled in a study of technical replicates of blood from a handful of donors. This clone was seen a few times. Measured with immunoSEQ multiplex PCR; TCRdb has only the in-frame clones, and not every one. Of about 44,000 clones in the sample, 96% are singletons; the top ten hold roughly 0.39%. CDR3 length equals 14 residues. Trimming shortened V by 7 bases and J by 5 bases, and 17 bases separated the two germline ends. The germline V gene has CDR1 MDHEN and CDR2 SYDVKM. The chain carries TRBV28 and TRBJ1-1; D might be TRBD1 (6 bases). Sample: T cells isolated from PBMCs. The source of this sequence is a human donor in good health. Here the CDR3 reads CASNFGTLGTEAFF. The CDR3 bases are TGTGCCAGCAATTTCGGGACACTGGGGACTGAAGCTTTCTTT.